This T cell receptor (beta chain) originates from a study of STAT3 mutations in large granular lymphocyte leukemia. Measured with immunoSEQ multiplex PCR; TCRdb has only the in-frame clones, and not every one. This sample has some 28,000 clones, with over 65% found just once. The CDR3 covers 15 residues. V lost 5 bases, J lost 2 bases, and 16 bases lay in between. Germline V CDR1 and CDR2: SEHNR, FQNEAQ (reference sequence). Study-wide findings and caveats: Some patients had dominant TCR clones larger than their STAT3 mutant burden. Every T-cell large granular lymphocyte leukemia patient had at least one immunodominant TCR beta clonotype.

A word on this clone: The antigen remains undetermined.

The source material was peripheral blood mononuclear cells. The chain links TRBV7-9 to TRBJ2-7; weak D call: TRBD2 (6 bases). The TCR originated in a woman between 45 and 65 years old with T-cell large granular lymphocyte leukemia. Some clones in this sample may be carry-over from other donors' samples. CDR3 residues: CASSGSWGRTYEQYF. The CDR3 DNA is TGTGCCAGCAGCGGGTCTTGGGGGAGGACCTACGAGCAGTACTTC. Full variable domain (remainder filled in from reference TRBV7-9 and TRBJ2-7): DTGVSQNPRHKITKRGQNVTFRCDPISEHNRLYWYRQTLGQGPEFLTYFQNEAQLEKSRLLSDRFSAERPKGSFSTLEIQRTEQGDSAMYLCASSGSWGRTYEQYFGPGTRLTVT.